These T cell receptor beta chains were read from a single sample in a study of response to subunit inactivated influenza vaccine. TCRdb reprocessed the RT-PCR reads via MiXCR and lists one record per CDR3 protein. The data hold hundreds of thousands of distinct CDR3 sequences, with roughly 25% observed a single time. The starting material was CD4+ T cells sorted from PBMCs, obtained about 5 days after vaccination. The receptors here all came from a man in his fifties or sixties who received an inactivated influenza vaccine. CDR3s include the opening cysteine and the closing phenylalanine or tryptophan. The order of the fields is clone size, V gene, D gene, J gene, CDR3 protein, CDR3 DNA. The D gene is left open where the match is weak. Only part of the rows carry a size: once, few, many, or a class if the clone is expanded.

clone_size: few
v_call: TRBV29-1
d_call: TRBD1
j_call: TRBJ2-1
cdr3_aa: CSVEWTGPYNEQFF
cdr3_nt: TGCAGCGTTGAATGGACAGGGCCGTACAATGAGCAGTTCTTC

clone_size: many
v_call: TRBV6-2/TRBV6-3
d_call: -
j_call: TRBJ1-5
cdr3_aa: CASRGGGYGNQPQHF
cdr3_nt: TGTGCCAGCAGAGGAGGAGGGTACGGCAATCAGCCCCAGCATTTT

clone_size: -
v_call: TRBV4-2
d_call: -
j_call: TRBJ2-7
cdr3_aa: CASSQDSYRNYEQYF
cdr3_nt: TGTGCCAGCAGCCAAGATTCATACAGAAATTACGAGCAGTACTTC

clone_size: -
v_call: TRBV9
d_call: TRBD2
j_call: TRBJ2-2
cdr3_aa: CASSVAAGVGTGELFF
cdr3_nt: TGTGCCAGCAGCGTAGCTGCGGGAGTAGGTACCGGGGAGCTGTTTTTT

clone_size: once
v_call: TRBV11-2
d_call: -
j_call: TRBJ2-7
cdr3_aa: CASSPGQRTSYEQYF
cdr3_nt: TGTGCCAGCAGCCCAGGACAGAGGACCTCCTACGAGCAGTACTTC

clone_size: -
v_call: TRBV7-6
d_call: -
j_call: TRBJ1-4
cdr3_aa: CASSLGQPNEKLFF
cdr3_nt: TGTGCCAGCAGCCTCGGACAGCCTAATGAAAAACTGTTTTTT

clone_size: few
v_call: TRBV9
d_call: TRBD1
j_call: TRBJ1-5
cdr3_aa: CASSAGTADSNQPQHF
cdr3_nt: TGTGCCAGCAGCGCTGGGACAGCAGATAGCAATCAGCCCCAGCATTTT

clone_size: few
v_call: TRBV6-1
d_call: -
j_call: TRBJ1-4
cdr3_aa: CASSGSYRATNEKLFF
cdr3_nt: TGTGCCAGCAGTGGAAGTTACAGGGCAACTAATGAAAAACTGTTTTTT

clone_size: -
v_call: TRBV20-1
d_call: TRBD1
j_call: TRBJ2-3
cdr3_aa: CSATGQGRVDTQYF
cdr3_nt: TGCAGTGCTACAGGACAGGGTAGGGTAGATACGCAGTATTTT

clone_size: -
v_call: TRBV5-1
d_call: -
j_call: TRBJ2-2
cdr3_aa: CASSSPRQAHIGGELFF
cdr3_nt: TGCGCCAGCAGCTCACCTAGACAGGCGCACATTGGCGGGGAGCTGTTTTTT

clone_size: -
v_call: TRBV6-5
d_call: -
j_call: TRBJ2-2
cdr3_aa: CASNLRQGGAGELFF
cdr3_nt: TGTGCCAGCAATTTACGACAGGGCGGGGCCGGGGAGCTGTTTTTT

clone_size: few
v_call: TRBV12-3/TRBV12-4
d_call: TRBD1
j_call: TRBJ1-6
cdr3_aa: CASSLQGSYNSPLHF
cdr3_nt: TGTGCCAGCAGCTTACAGGGGTCCTATAATTCACCCCTCCACTTT

clone_size: many
v_call: TRBV7-2
d_call: -
j_call: TRBJ2-1
cdr3_aa: CASSPGQLLEQFF
cdr3_nt: TGTGCCAGCAGCCCAGGGCAGCTCCTGGAGCAGTTCTTC

clone_size: -
v_call: TRBV3-1
d_call: TRBD2
j_call: TRBJ2-3
cdr3_aa: CASSQSGGYTDTQYF
cdr3_nt: TGTGCCAGCAGCCAAAGCGGGGGCTACACAGATACGCAGTATTTT

clone_size: -
v_call: TRBV12-5
d_call: TRBD2
j_call: TRBJ2-7
cdr3_aa: CASGLGGTYEQYF
cdr3_nt: TGTGCTAGTGGCTTGGGAGGGACCTACGAGCAGTACTTC

clone_size: many
v_call: TRBV21-1
d_call: -
j_call: TRBJ2-6
cdr3_aa: CASSNLRSGANVLTF
cdr3_nt: TGTGCCAGCAGCAATTTAAGGTCTGGGGCCAACGTCCTGACTTTC

clone_size: -
v_call: TRBV20-1
d_call: -
j_call: TRBJ2-6
cdr3_aa: CSARRPASGANVLTF
cdr3_nt: TGCAGTGCTAGAAGACCGGCGTCTGGGGCCAACGTCCTGACTTTC

clone_size: -
v_call: TRBV18
d_call: -
j_call: TRBJ1-4
cdr3_aa: CASSPGLENEKLFF
cdr3_nt: TGTGCCAGCTCACCGGGACTGGAGAATGAAAAACTGTTTTTT

clone_size: -
v_call: TRBV12-3/TRBV12-4
d_call: -
j_call: TRBJ2-3
cdr3_aa: CASRGPTDTQYF
cdr3_nt: TGTGCCAGCAGGGGTCCCACAGATACGCAGTATTTT

clone_size: -
v_call: TRBV9
d_call: -
j_call: TRBJ2-3
cdr3_aa: CASSPRAGAGLDTQYF
cdr3_nt: TGTGCCAGCAGCCCCCGCGCGGGGGCCGGTCTCGATACGCAGTATTTT

clone_size: few
v_call: TRBV12-3/TRBV12-4
d_call: -
j_call: TRBJ2-6
cdr3_aa: CASSLVNRFGLQNSGANVLTF
cdr3_nt: TGTGCCAGCAGTTTAGTCAATCGCTTCGGACTGCAGAACTCTGGGGCCAACGTCCTGACTTTC

clone_size: -
v_call: TRBV5-1
d_call: -
j_call: TRBJ2-3
cdr3_aa: CASSFRAYGTDTQYF
cdr3_nt: TGCGCCAGCAGCTTCCGGGCGTATGGCACAGATACGCAGTATTTT

clone_size: few
v_call: TRBV29-1
d_call: TRBD1
j_call: TRBJ1-2
cdr3_aa: CSVEDQTGLYGYTF
cdr3_nt: TGCAGCGTTGAGGATCAGACAGGGCTATATGGCTACACCTTC

clone_size: few
v_call: TRBV20-1
d_call: -
j_call: TRBJ2-5
cdr3_aa: CSAEGPSRETQYF
cdr3_nt: TGCAGTGCAGAGGGACCGAGCCGGGAGACCCAGTACTTC

clone_size: -
v_call: TRBV6-1
d_call: -
j_call: TRBJ1-4
cdr3_aa: CASRVRVLQATNEKLFF
cdr3_nt: TGTGCCAGCAGAGTCAGGGTTCTCCAAGCAACTAATGAAAAACTGTTTTTT

clone_size: -
v_call: TRBV28
d_call: TRBD2
j_call: TRBJ2-1
cdr3_aa: CASSFGRSGSGEQFF
cdr3_nt: TGTGCCAGCAGTTTCGGACGTAGCGGGAGCGGAGAGCAGTTCTTC

clone_size: -
v_call: TRBV12-3/TRBV12-4
d_call: TRBD1
j_call: TRBJ1-2
cdr3_aa: CASSRQGAQGYGYTF
cdr3_nt: TGTGCCAGCAGTCGACAGGGGGCGCAGGGCTATGGCTACACCTTC

clone_size: many
v_call: TRBV9
d_call: TRBD2
j_call: TRBJ2-3
cdr3_aa: CASSVGAGGWPDTQYF
cdr3_nt: TGTGCCAGCAGCGTTGGAGCGGGGGGGTGGCCAGATACGCAGTATTTT

clone_size: -
v_call: TRBV4-3
d_call: -
j_call: TRBJ1-4
cdr3_aa: CASSQDPRATNEKLFF
cdr3_nt: TGCGCCAGCAGCCAAGATCCCAGGGCAACTAATGAAAAACTGTTTTTT

clone_size: -
v_call: TRBV11-2
d_call: TRBD1
j_call: TRBJ2-6
cdr3_aa: CASSPGTGKSSGANVLTF
cdr3_nt: TGTGCCAGCAGCCCCGGGACAGGGAAAAGCTCTGGGGCCAACGTCCTGACTTTC

clone_size: many
v_call: TRBV29-1
d_call: TRBD1
j_call: TRBJ1-2
cdr3_aa: CSVAKAPGQSNYGYTF
cdr3_nt: TGCAGCGTCGCCAAAGCCCCGGGACAGAGTAACTATGGCTACACCTTC

clone_size: few
v_call: TRBV20-1
d_call: TRBD1
j_call: TRBJ2-4
cdr3_aa: CSAKTGAKNIQYF
cdr3_nt: TGCAGTGCTAAGACAGGGGCCAAAAACATTCAGTACTTC

clone_size: many
v_call: TRBV5-1
d_call: -
j_call: TRBJ2-1
cdr3_aa: CASSLENEQFF
cdr3_nt: TGCGCCAGCAGCTTGGAGAATGAGCAGTTCTTC

clone_size: -
v_call: TRBV20-1
d_call: -
j_call: TRBJ1-1
cdr3_aa: CSARLAGMNTEAFF
cdr3_nt: TGCAGTGCTAGATTAGCAGGCATGAACACTGAAGCTTTCTTT

clone_size: -
v_call: TRBV11-2
d_call: TRBD2
j_call: TRBJ2-5
cdr3_aa: CASSSGGGKETQYF
cdr3_nt: TGTGCCAGCAGCTCCGGGGGGGGGAAAGAGACCCAGTACTTC

clone_size: few
v_call: TRBV6-6
d_call: -
j_call: TRBJ1-5
cdr3_aa: CASSNREQGPQHF
cdr3_nt: TGTGCCAGCAGTAACAGGGAGCAGGGGCCCCAGCATTTT

clone_size: few
v_call: TRBV20-1
d_call: -
j_call: TRBJ1-1
cdr3_aa: CSARDTLNTEAFF
cdr3_nt: TGCAGTGCTAGAGATACTCTGAACACTGAAGCTTTCTTT

clone_size: -
v_call: TRBV20-1
d_call: -
j_call: TRBJ2-6
cdr3_aa: CSARGGHSSGANVLTF
cdr3_nt: TGCAGTGCTAGAGGGGGACATTCCTCTGGGGCCAACGTCCTGACTTTC

clone_size: -
v_call: TRBV30
d_call: TRBD1
j_call: TRBJ2-5
cdr3_aa: CAWSWTGLETQYF
cdr3_nt: TGTGCCTGGAGTTGGACAGGGTTAGAGACCCAGTACTTC

clone_size: once
v_call: TRBV7-8
d_call: -
j_call: TRBJ1-5
cdr3_aa: CASSPHGLFGNQPQHF
cdr3_nt: TGTGCCAGCAGCCCCCATGGTCTGTTCGGCAATCAGCCCCAGCATTTT

clone_size: -
v_call: TRBV11-2
d_call: -
j_call: TRBJ1-3
cdr3_aa: CASSFGTYGNTIYF
cdr3_nt: TGTGCCAGCAGCTTCGGGACCTACGGAAACACCATATATTTT

clone_size: -
v_call: TRBV2
d_call: -
j_call: TRBJ2-1
cdr3_aa: CASSRTAYNEQFF
cdr3_nt: TGTGCCAGCTCGAGGACAGCGTACAATGAGCAGTTCTTC

clone_size: few
v_call: TRBV10-3
d_call: TRBD2
j_call: TRBJ2-1
cdr3_aa: CAISESLAGRSEQFF
cdr3_nt: TGTGCCATCAGTGAGTCACTAGCGGGTCGATCTGAGCAGTTCTTC

clone_size: few
v_call: TRBV20-1
d_call: -
j_call: TRBJ2-5
cdr3_aa: CSAAGTTFPETQYF
cdr3_nt: TGCAGTGCTGCCGGGACCACTTTTCCGGAGACCCAGTACTTC

clone_size: few
v_call: TRBV4-3
d_call: -
j_call: TRBJ1-5
cdr3_aa: CASSQGQRNQPQHF
cdr3_nt: TGCGCCAGCAGCCAAGGACAGCGCAATCAGCCCCAGCATTTT

clone_size: -
v_call: TRBV20-1
d_call: TRBD1
j_call: TRBJ2-5
cdr3_aa: CSEGTGETQYF
cdr3_nt: TGCAGCGAGGGGACAGGGGAGACCCAGTACTTC

clone_size: few
v_call: TRBV7-2
d_call: -
j_call: TRBJ1-1
cdr3_aa: CASSLVQENTEAFF
cdr3_nt: TGTGCCAGCAGCTTAGTACAGGAGAACACTGAAGCTTTCTTT

clone_size: -
v_call: TRBV3-1
d_call: TRBD2
j_call: TRBJ2-1
cdr3_aa: CASTQELGRESEQFF
cdr3_nt: TGTGCCAGCACCCAAGAACTGGGGCGGGAGTCTGAGCAGTTCTTC

clone_size: many
v_call: TRBV12-3/TRBV12-4
d_call: -
j_call: TRBJ2-3
cdr3_aa: CASSFGATHADTQYF
cdr3_nt: TGTGCCAGCAGTTTCGGGGCTACTCACGCAGATACGCAGTATTTT

clone_size: once
v_call: TRBV11-2
d_call: -
j_call: TRBJ2-5
cdr3_aa: CASSTKSAVKYQETQYF
cdr3_nt: TGTGCCAGCAGCACGAAGAGCGCAGTTAAGTACCAAGAGACCCAGTACTTC

clone_size: few
v_call: TRBV10-3
d_call: -
j_call: TRBJ2-1
cdr3_aa: CAVNGDKYNEQFF
cdr3_nt: TGTGCCGTCAATGGGGACAAATACAATGAGCAGTTCTTC

clone_size: -
v_call: TRBV14
d_call: -
j_call: TRBJ2-1
cdr3_aa: CASRPVETVEQFF
cdr3_nt: TGTGCCAGCAGACCCGTCGAGACGGTTGAGCAGTTCTTC

clone_size: -
v_call: TRBV6-5
d_call: -
j_call: TRBJ2-7
cdr3_aa: CASSDQVFKQYF
cdr3_nt: TGTGCCAGCAGTGATCAGGTTTTCAAGCAGTACTTC

clone_size: -
v_call: TRBV12-3/TRBV12-4
d_call: TRBD2
j_call: TRBJ2-3
cdr3_aa: CASSLREVDTQYF
cdr3_nt: TGTGCCAGCAGTTTGCGGGAGGTAGATACGCAGTATTTT

clone_size: -
v_call: TRBV7-9
d_call: -
j_call: TRBJ1-2
cdr3_aa: CASSDSSVYYGYTF
cdr3_nt: TGTGCCAGCAGCGATAGCTCGGTCTACTATGGCTACACCTTC

clone_size: -
v_call: TRBV29-1
d_call: -
j_call: TRBJ2-3
cdr3_aa: CSAQERPVGTDTQYF
cdr3_nt: TGCAGCGCCCAGGAGCGTCCCGTGGGCACAGATACGCAGTATTTT

clone_size: few
v_call: TRBV9
d_call: TRBD1
j_call: TRBJ2-3
cdr3_aa: CASSVETGGTITDTQYF
cdr3_nt: TGTGCCAGCAGCGTAGAAACAGGGGGCACCATCACAGATACGCAGTATTTT

clone_size: -
v_call: TRBV12-3/TRBV12-4
d_call: -
j_call: TRBJ2-1
cdr3_aa: CASRMTVGKYNEQFF
cdr3_nt: TGTGCCAGCAGGATGACAGTGGGGAAGTACAATGAGCAGTTCTTC

clone_size: once
v_call: TRBV29-1
d_call: -
j_call: TRBJ1-1
cdr3_aa: CSVDAGQINTEAFF
cdr3_nt: TGCAGCGTTGATGCAGGCCAGATAAACACTGAAGCTTTCTTT